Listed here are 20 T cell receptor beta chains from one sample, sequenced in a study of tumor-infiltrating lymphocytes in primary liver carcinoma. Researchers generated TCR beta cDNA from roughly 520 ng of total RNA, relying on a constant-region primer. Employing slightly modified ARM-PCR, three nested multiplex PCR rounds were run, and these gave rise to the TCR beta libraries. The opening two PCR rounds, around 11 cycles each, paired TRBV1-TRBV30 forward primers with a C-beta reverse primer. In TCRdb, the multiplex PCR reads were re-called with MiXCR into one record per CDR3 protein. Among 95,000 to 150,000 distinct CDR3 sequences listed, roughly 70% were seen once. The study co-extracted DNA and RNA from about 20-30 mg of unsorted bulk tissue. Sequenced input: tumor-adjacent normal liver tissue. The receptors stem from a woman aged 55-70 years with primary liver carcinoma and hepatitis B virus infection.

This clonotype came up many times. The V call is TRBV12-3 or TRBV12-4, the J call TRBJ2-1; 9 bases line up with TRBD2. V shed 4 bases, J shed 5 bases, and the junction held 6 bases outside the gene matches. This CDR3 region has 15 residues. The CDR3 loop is CASSSPTSGDNEQFF. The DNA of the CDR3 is TGTGCCAGCAGTTCACCGACTAGCGGAGACAATGAGCAGTTCTTC.

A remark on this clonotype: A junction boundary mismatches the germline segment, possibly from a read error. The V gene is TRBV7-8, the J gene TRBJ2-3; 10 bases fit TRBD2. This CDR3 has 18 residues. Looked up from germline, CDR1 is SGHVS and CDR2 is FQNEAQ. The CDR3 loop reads CASSPLAGGPYGRSTQYF. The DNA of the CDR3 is TGTGCCAGCAGCCCTTTAGCGGGAGGCCCATACGGCAGGAGTACGCAATATTTT.

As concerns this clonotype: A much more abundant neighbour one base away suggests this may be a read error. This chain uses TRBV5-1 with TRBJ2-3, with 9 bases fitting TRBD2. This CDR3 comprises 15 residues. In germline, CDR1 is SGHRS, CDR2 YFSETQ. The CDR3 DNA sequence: TGCGCCAGCAGCCTAACAGGGACTAGCACAGATACGCGGTATTTT. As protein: CASSLTGTSTDTRYF.

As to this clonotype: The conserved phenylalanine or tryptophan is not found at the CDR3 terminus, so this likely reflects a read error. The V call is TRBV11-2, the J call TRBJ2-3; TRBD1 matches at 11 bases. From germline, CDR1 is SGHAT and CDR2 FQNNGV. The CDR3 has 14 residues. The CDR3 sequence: CGSILDRGPDTQYL. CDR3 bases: TGTGGCAGCATCCTGGACAGGGGGCCAGATACGCAGTATCTT.

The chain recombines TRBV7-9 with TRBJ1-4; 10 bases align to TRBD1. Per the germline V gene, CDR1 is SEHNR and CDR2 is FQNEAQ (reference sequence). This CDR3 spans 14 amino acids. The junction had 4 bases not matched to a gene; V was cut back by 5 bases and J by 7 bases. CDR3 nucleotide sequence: TGTGCCAGCAGCCCCGACAGGGGGCTTGAAAAACTGTTTTTT. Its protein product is CASSPDRGLEKLFF. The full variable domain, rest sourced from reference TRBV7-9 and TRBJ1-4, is DTGVSQNPRHKITKRGQNVTFRCDPISEHNRLYWYRQTLGQGPEFLTYFQNEAQLEKSRLLSDRFSAERPKGSFSTLEIQRTEQGDSAMYLCASSPDRGLEKLFFGSGTQLSVL.

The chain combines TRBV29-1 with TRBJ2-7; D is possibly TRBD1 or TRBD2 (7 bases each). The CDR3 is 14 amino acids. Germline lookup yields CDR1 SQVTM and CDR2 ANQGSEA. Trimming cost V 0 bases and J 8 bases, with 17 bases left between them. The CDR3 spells CSVEDGQGGYQQYF. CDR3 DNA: TGCAGCGTTGAAGATGGGCAGGGGGGGTATCAGCAGTACTTC.

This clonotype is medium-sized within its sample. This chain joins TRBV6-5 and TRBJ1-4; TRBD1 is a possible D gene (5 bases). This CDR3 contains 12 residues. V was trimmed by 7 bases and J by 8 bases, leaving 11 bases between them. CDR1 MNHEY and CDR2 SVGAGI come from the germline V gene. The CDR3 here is CASIGTAEKLFF. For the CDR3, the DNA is TGTGCCAGCATCGGGACTGCGGAAAAACTGTTTTTT.

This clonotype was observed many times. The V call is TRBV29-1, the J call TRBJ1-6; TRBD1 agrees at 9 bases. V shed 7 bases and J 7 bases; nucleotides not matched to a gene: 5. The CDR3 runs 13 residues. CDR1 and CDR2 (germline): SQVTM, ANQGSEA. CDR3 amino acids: CSAGQGPNSPLHF. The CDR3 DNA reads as TGCAGCGCCGGACAGGGGCCCAATTCACCCCTCCACTTT.

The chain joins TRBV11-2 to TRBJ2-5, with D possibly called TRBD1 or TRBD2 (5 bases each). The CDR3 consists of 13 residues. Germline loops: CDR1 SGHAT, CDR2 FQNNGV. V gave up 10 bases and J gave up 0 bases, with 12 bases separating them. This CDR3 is CAIRGDYQETQYF. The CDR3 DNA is TGTGCCATCAGAGGGGATTACCAAGAGACCCAGTACTTC.

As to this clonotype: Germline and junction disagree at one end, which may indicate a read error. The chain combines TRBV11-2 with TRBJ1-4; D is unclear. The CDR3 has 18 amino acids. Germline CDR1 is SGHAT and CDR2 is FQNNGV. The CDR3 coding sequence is TGTACCAGCAGCTTTAGCGTCTGGAGAGGTCGGACTAATGAAAAACTGTTTTTT. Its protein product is CTSSFSVWRGRTNEKLFF.

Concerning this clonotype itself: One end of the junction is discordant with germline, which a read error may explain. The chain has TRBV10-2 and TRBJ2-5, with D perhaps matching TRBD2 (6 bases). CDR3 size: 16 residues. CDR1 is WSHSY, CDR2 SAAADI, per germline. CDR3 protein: CTSSEELAGWRKTQYF. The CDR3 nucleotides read TGCACCAGCAGTGAGGAACTGGCGGGATGGCGAAAGACCCAGTACTTC.

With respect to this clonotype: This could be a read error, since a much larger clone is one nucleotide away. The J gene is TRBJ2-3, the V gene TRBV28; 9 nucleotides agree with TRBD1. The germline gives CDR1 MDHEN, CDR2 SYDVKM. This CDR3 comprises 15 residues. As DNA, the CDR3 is TGTGCCAGCGCTTCCTGGGACAGGGCCACAGATACGCACTATTTT. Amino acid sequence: CASASWDRATDTHYF.

The CDR3 DNA follows: TGCGCCAGCAGCCCGGGACTAACGGAGTACAATGAGCAGTTCTTC. It encodes CASSPGLTEYNEQFF. The chain couples TRBV5-1 to TRBJ2-1; 7 positions match TRBD2. V shed 4 bases, J shed 4 bases, and the junction held 8 bases outside the gene matches. From germline, CDR1 is SGHRS and CDR2 YFSETQ. This CDR3 has 15 amino acids.

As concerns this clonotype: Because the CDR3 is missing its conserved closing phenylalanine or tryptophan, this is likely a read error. The CDR3 sequence is CASSYLIGDRGHNEQFL. Here the CDR3 DNA reads TGTGCCAGCAGCTACCTTATAGGGGACAGGGGTCACAATGAGCAGTTCCTC. The chain uses TRBV6-2 or TRBV6-3 and TRBJ2-1, with TRBD1 matching 10 bases. V lost 6 bases and J lost 5; bases outside the gene matches: 13. The germline gives CDR1 MNHEY, CDR2 SVGEGT. CDR3 size: 17 residues.

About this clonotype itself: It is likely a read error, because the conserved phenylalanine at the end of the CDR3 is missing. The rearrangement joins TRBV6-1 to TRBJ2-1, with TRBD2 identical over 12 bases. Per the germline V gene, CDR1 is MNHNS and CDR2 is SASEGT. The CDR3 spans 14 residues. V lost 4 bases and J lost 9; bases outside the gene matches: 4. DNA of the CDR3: TGTGCCAGCAGTGCTAGCGGGAGGGACGGTGAGCAGTTCTTA. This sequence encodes CASSASGRDGEQFL.

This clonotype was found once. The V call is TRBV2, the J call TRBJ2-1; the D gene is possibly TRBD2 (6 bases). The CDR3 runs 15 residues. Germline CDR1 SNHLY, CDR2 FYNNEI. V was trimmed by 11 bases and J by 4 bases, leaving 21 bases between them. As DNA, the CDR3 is TGTGCCGGACACTGGGACTCAGGCCTTTACAATGAGCAGTTCTTC. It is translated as CAGHWDSGLYNEQFF.

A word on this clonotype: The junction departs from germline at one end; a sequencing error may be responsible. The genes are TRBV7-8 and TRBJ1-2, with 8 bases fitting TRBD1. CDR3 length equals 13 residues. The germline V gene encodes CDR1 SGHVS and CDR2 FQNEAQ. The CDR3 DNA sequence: TGTGCCAACAGCTTAGCCAGGGGGCATGGCTACACCTTT. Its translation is CANSLARGHGYTF.

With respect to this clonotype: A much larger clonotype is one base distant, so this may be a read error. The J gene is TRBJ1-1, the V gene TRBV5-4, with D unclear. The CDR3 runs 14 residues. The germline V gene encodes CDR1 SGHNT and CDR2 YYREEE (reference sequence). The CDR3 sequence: CTSSLRVDGTEAFF. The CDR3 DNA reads TGTACCAGCAGCTTGAGGGTGGACGGCACTGAAGCTTTCTTT.

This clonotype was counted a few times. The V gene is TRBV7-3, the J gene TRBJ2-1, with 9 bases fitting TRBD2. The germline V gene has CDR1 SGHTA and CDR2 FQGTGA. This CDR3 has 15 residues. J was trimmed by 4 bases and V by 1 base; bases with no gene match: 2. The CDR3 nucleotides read TGTGCCAGCAGCTTAAATAGCGGGAGTTACAATGAGCAGTTCTTC. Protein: CASSLNSGSYNEQFF.

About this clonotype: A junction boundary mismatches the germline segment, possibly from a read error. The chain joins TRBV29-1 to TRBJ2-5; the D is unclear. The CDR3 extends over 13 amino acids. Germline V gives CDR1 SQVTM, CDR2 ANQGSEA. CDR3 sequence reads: CSVEGKYQETQYF. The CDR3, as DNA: TGCAGTGTTGAAGGCAAGTACCAAGAGACCCAGTACTTC.